This T cell receptor (beta chain) was obtained from a study of cytomegalovirus exposure and HLA in healthy donors. The CDR3 covers 12 residues. Per the germline V gene, CDR1 is LNHDA and CDR2 is SQIVND (reference sequence). The germline V and J ends were trimmed by 10 bases and 5 bases, with 14 bases remaining between them. The table came from immunoSEQ multiplex PCR; TCRdb's copy has only in-frame clones and leaves some out. Of around 190,000 clones in the sample, approximately 86% were seen once. As regards this clone: Its antigen remains unknown.

Findings and limits, study-wide: Cytomegalovirus association was assigned to more than 150 TCR beta chains. First-cohort TCR clusters were later found to tend to co-occur in the 120 or so validation repertoires.

The J gene is TRBJ1-1, the V gene TRBV19; unclear D gene. This receptor was taken from a man in his thirties or forties in good health and CMV-seropositive. The sample taken for sequencing was PBMCs. The CDR3: CATRLAGTEAFF. The CDR3 nucleotides read TGTGCCACCAGACTGGCGGGGACTGAAGCTTTCTTT.